The next 13 T cell receptor beta chains were all read from a single sample in a study of shared clonotypes between healthy human individuals (dated by TCRdb to 2018 to 2020). The library was prepared using the immunoSEQ multiplex PCR assay. TCRdb's version of the immuneACCESS table is confined to in-frame rearrangements and falls short of the full clone set. An unresolved V gene accounts for under half of the shortfall where checked; the remainder is of unknown origin. The sample table contains about 560,000 clones; only one count was recorded for roughly 79% of them. About 12% of the sample is taken by the ten largest. Source material: PBMCs. The receptors shown here come from a woman aged 40 to 50 in good health. Some clones in this sample may be carry-over from other donors' samples.

The chain has TRBV5-4 and TRBJ1-3, with D unclear. Germline V gene lookup returns CDR1 SGHNT and CDR2 YYREEE (reference sequence). The V end was cut by 2 bases, the J end by 0 bases, with 9 bases between. CDR3 size: 15 residues. The CDR3: CASSFEESSGNTIYF. CDR3 bases: TGTGCCAGCAGCTTCGAGGAGAGCTCTGGAAACACCATATATTTT.

On this clone itself: The sample has other DNA sequences that encode this CDR3 too. The chain carries TRBV30 and TRBJ1-2; D is possibly TRBD1 (5 bases). Trimming shortened V by 6 bases and J by 8 bases, and 13 bases separated the two germline ends. This CDR3 has 11 residues. CDR1 is GTSNPN and CDR2 is SVGIG in the germline V gene (reference sequence). The CDR3 here is CACSQGSGYTF. The CDR3 nucleotides read TGTGCCTGTAGCCAGGGATCCGGCTACACCTTC.

With regard to this clone: At the DNA level, this CDR3 is encoded by other sequences in the same sample as well. V usage is TRBV27 and J usage is TRBJ2-7; the match to TRBD1 covers 7 bases. The CDR3 runs 15 residues. CDR1 is MNHEY, CDR2 SMNVEV, per germline (reference sequence). After removal of 2 bases from V and 2 bases from J, the junction contained 6 bases not matched to a gene. CDR3 coding DNA: TGTGCCAGCAGTTTAGGGACAGCCGCTCCCTACGAGCAGTACTTC. The encoded protein is CASSLGTAAPYEQYF.

For this clone: Additional DNA sequences in this sample encode the identical CDR3. This chain uses TRBV4-2 with TRBJ2-3, with no clear D. Germline V lookup: CDR1 LGHNA, CDR2 YNFKEQ. The CDR3 sequence is 13 residues long. The V end lost 0 bases, the J end lost 3 bases, and 4 bases lay between the germline ends. CDR3 sequence reads: CASSQDRTDTQYF. The CDR3 bases are TGTGCCAGCAGCCAAGATCGAACAGATACGCAGTATTTT.

The CDR3 loop reads CASSPSGGRIWMVTEAFF. The DNA for the CDR3 is TGTGCCAGCAGCCCTAGCGGGGGGCGAATATGGATGGTCACTGAAGCTTTCTTT. The chain carries TRBV7-8 and TRBJ1-1, with D possibly TRBD1 on 6 matching bases. Germline V gives CDR1 SGHVS, CDR2 FQNEAQ. The CDR3 length is 18 residues. V was pared by 5 bases and J by 4 bases, with 26 bases between.

The genes are TRBV11-3 and TRBJ2-1, with D uncertain. The V gene's germline CDR1 is SGHNT and CDR2 YENEEA. CDR3 length: 12 amino acids. Deletions cut 2 bases from V and 9 bases from J, with 8 bases between. CDR3 bases: TGTGCCAGCAGCTTATCGGTAGGTGAGCAGTTCTTC. The encoded protein is CASSLSVGEQFF.

This chain uses TRBV6-6 with TRBJ1-5, with D hard to call. The CDR3 runs to 16 residues. CDR1 is MNHNY, CDR2 SVGAGI, per germline (reference sequence). V lost 0 bases and J 2 bases, leaving 11 bases between the germline ends. CDR3 DNA: TGTGCCAGCAGTTACTCGTTTGACTGGGGCAATCAGCCCCAGCATTTT. As protein: CASSYSFDWGNQPQHF.

The chain has TRBV28 and TRBJ1-3; D unresolved. This CDR3 is 15 amino acids long. Trimming shortened V by 3 bases and J by 0 bases, and 9 bases separated the two germline ends. In germline, CDR1 is MDHEN, CDR2 SYDVKM. The CDR3 loop is CASSFLGTSGNTIYF. Written as DNA, the CDR3 is TGTGCCAGCAGTTTCCTAGGCACCTCTGGAAACACCATATATTTT.

The chain combines TRBV30 with TRBJ2-7, with 11 bases matching TRBD1. The CDR3 has 15 residues. With 1 base clipped from V and 5 bases from J, the junction kept 7 bases outside the gene matches. Looked up from germline, CDR1 is GTSNPN and CDR2 is SVGIG (reference sequence). The CDR3 here is CAWSGRTGGIDEQYF. The CDR3 DNA sequence: TGTGCCTGGAGTGGGAGGACAGGGGGCATCGACGAGCAGTACTTC.

This chain connects TRBV7-2 to TRBJ2-5, with TRBD1 matching over 8 bases. The CDR3 runs to 15 residues. Germline CDR1 SGHTA, CDR2 FQGNSA. Trimming at V came to 5 bases and at J to 5 bases, leaving 10 bases not matched to a gene. This CDR3 reads CASSPDRGYGETQYF. In DNA, the CDR3 is TGTGCCAGCAGCCCCGACAGGGGTTATGGGGAGACCCAGTACTTC.

For this clone: One end of the junction varies from germline; a read error may be responsible. The rearrangement uses TRBV5-3 and TRBJ1-3, with 10 bases matching TRBD1. TRBV5-3 is an ORF for which the function is uncertain. CDR3 length: 14 residues. The chain's CDR3 is CASSLGTGENTIYF. DNA for the CDR3: TGTGCCAGCAGCTTGGGGACAGGGGAAAACACCATATATTTT.

This clone was seen a single time. This same CDR3 is encoded by further DNA sequences in the sample. V and J are TRBV18 and TRBJ1-1; a weak D match, TRBD1 (5 bases). The length of the CDR3 is 14 residues. Germline V CDR1 and CDR2: KGHSH, LQKENI. V lost 2 bases, J lost 0 bases, and 7 bases lay in between. Written as DNA, the CDR3 is TGTGCCAGCTCACCAGGGGGAATGAACACTGAAGCTTTCTTT. This translates into CASSPGGMNTEAFF.

About this clone itself: Additional DNA sequences in this sample encode the identical CDR3. The J gene is TRBJ2-3, the V gene TRBV7-2; D is unclear. Germline CDR1 SGHTA, CDR2 FQGNSA. This CDR3 has 11 residues. Trimming removed 4 bases at V and 2 bases at J, with 1 base between. In nucleotides, the CDR3 is TGTGCCAGCAGCTACACAGATACGCAGTATTTT. Protein sequence: CASSYTDTQYF.